These T cell receptor beta chains were read from a single sample in a study of shared clonotypes between healthy human individuals. Sequencing used immunoSEQ multiplex PCR; TCRdb keeps in-frame clones, though not all of them. The sample includes some 2.3 million clones, more than 85% of them seen just once. The specimen sequenced was naive CD4+ T cells from PBMCs. The receptors shown here come from a man between 18 and 35 years old in good health. Some clones in this sample may be carry-over from other donors' samples. Each CDR3 is given with its conserved first and last residue. The order of the fields is clone size, V gene, J gene, D gene, CDR3 protein, CDR3 DNA. D genes are given only for firm matches. Clone size, where shown, is once, few, many, or a class for clones that have expanded.

>NA|TRBV5-1|TRBJ1-1|NA
CASTPGQMNTEAFF
TGCGCCAGCACCCCGGGGCAGATGAACACTGAAGCTTTCTTT
>NA|TRBV6-1|TRBJ2-1|TRBD2
CASRETSVAGEQFF
TGTGCCAGCAGGGAGACTAGCGTAGCGGGTGAGCAGTTCTTC
>NA|TRBV6-5|TRBJ2-2|TRBD1
CASSSSTGAPGELFF
TGTGCCAGCAGCTCATCAACAGGGGCCCCCGGGGAGCTGTTTTTT
>NA|TRBV28|TRBJ2-7|NA
CASSLSVGQGQYF
TGTGCCAGCAGCTTATCGGTTGGGCAGGGGCAGTACTTC
>NA|TRBV7-9|TRBJ2-1|TRBD2
CASSLGGASGWNEQFF
TGTGCCAGCAGCTTAGGCGGGGCTAGCGGGTGGAATGAGCAGTTCTTC
>once|TRBV18|TRBJ1-2|NA
CASSPFRALDGYTF
TGTGCCAGCTCACCATTCAGGGCCCTCGATGGCTACACCTTC
>once|TRBV4-1|TRBJ2-1|NA
CASSLDGRRDNEQFF
TGCGCCAGCAGCCTGGACGGTCGGAGGGACAATGAGCAGTTCTTC
>NA|TRBV7-3|TRBJ2-1|TRBD1
CASTSGGGYREQFF
TGTGCCAGCACCTCAGGGGGCGGATATCGTGAGCAGTTCTTC
>few|TRBV29-1|TRBJ1-1|TRBD1
CSAYWTGNTEAFF
TGCAGCGCATATTGGACAGGGAACACTGAAGCTTTCTTT
>NA|TRBV9|TRBJ2-7|TRBD2
CASSVGDYTYEQYF
TGTGCCAGCAGCGTAGGGGACTATACCTACGAGCAGTACTTC
>NA|TRBV5-1|TRBJ2-1|TRBD2
CASSFPSGRGPRGNEQFF
TGCGCCAGCAGCTTCCCTAGCGGGAGGGGCCCACGGGGCAATGAGCAGTTCTTC
>NA|TRBV18|TRBJ1-4|NA
CASSPTTSDEKLFF
TGTGCCAGCTCACCTACAACGTCGGATGAAAAACTGTTTTTT
>NA|TRBV2|TRBJ2-7|NA
CASSEARVHEQYF
TGTGCCAGCAGTGAAGCGAGGGTCCACGAGCAGTACTTC
>NA|TRBV23-1|TRBJ2-1|NA
CASSQSSVIYCYEQFF
TGCGCCAGCAGTCAATCCAGCGTTATTTATTGCTATGAGCAGTTCTTC
>NA|TRBV29-1|TRBJ1-6|NA
CSASQGQSGAPLHF
TGCAGCGCCTCACAGGGCCAGTCTGGTGCACCCCTCCACTTT
>NA|TRBV5-8|TRBJ2-1|NA
CASSFTHFNEQFF
TGTGCCAGCAGCTTCACCCACTTCAATGAGCAGTTCTTC
>NA|TRBV10-3|TRBJ2-7|NA
CAIGTSVEQYF
TGTGCCATCGGAACAAGCGTCGAGCAGTACTTC
>NA|TRBV5-1|TRBJ1-5|TRBD1
CASSSGQGVGQPQHF
TGCGCCAGCAGCAGCGGACAGGGGGTAGGTCAGCCCCAGCATTTT
>NA|TRBV7-8|TRBJ2-7|TRBD2
CASSPLAGSYEQYF
TGTGCCAGCAGCCCGTTAGCGGGATCATACGAGCAGTACTTC
>NA|TRBV29-1|TRBJ1-1|NA
CSVEGGDLTTEAFF
TGCAGCGTTGAAGGGGGGGACCTGACCACTGAAGCTTTCTTT
>once|TRBV5-1|TRBJ2-7|TRBD1
CASSPWDRATYEQYF
TGCGCCAGCAGCCCATGGGACAGGGCCACCTACGAGCAGTACTTC
>NA|TRBV5-6|TRBJ2-7|TRBD1
CASRSFPDKDRGAYEQYF
TGTGCCAGCCGCAGCTTCCCCGACAAAGACAGGGGGGCCTACGAGCAGTACTTC
>NA|TRBV19|TRBJ1-1|NA
CASSIVAVNTEAFF
TGTGCCAGTAGTATAGTGGCGGTGAACACTGAAGCTTTCTTT
>once|TRBV28|TRBJ1-6|NA
CASRTPAAGIPPLHF
TGTGCCAGCAGGACGCCCGCGGCAGGCATACCACCCCTCCACTTT
>NA|TRBV4-3|TRBJ2-3|TRBD2
CASSQAQAGGADTQYF
TGCGCCAGCAGCCAAGCCCAAGCGGGGGGGGCAGATACGCAGTATTTT
>NA|TRBV27|TRBJ2-3|TRBD1
CASGRYDRADTQYF
TGTGCCAGCGGTCGATACGACAGGGCCGATACGCAGTATTTT
>NA|TRBV6-1|TRBJ2-1|TRBD2
CASSENRGLAGVQFF
TGTGCCAGCAGTGAAAATAGAGGACTAGCGGGCGTTCAGTTCTTC
>NA|TRBV7-2|TRBJ2-1|TRBD2
CASSLETSGYNEQFF
TGTGCCAGCAGCTTAGAGACTAGCGGTTACAATGAGCAGTTCTTC
>NA|TRBV28|TRBJ2-1|NA
CASSWRAFDYNEQFF
TGTGCCAGCAGTTGGAGGGCGTTCGACTACAATGAGCAGTTCTTC
>NA|TRBV19|TRBJ1-1|TRBD1
CATSDRQGLEAFF
TGTGCCACTTCGGACCGACAGGGCCTTGAAGCTTTCTTT
>NA|TRBV30|TRBJ2-5|NA
CAWSEGRKETQYF
TGTGCCTGGAGTGAGGGACGGAAAGAGACCCAGTACTTC
>NA|TRBV5-1|TRBJ1-3|NA
CASSLGPPLSGNTIYF
TGCGCCAGCAGCTTGGGGCCACCCCTATCTGGAAACACCATATATTTT
>NA|TRBV30|TRBJ1-6|NA
CAWSDGTYNSPLHF
TGTGCCTGGAGTGACGGAACCTATAATTCACCCCTCCACTTT
>NA|TRBV10-2|TRBJ2-5|TRBD1
CASSVGQLRAQYF
TGCGCCAGCAGTGTGGGACAGCTCAGGGCCCAGTACTTC
>NA|TRBV20-1|TRBJ2-1|NA
CSAVTDNEQFF
TGCAGTGCCGTGACAGACAATGAGCAGTTCTTC